The rows below give T cell receptor beta chains drawn from one sample of a study of shared clonotypes between healthy human individuals. The data were produced by immunoSEQ multiplex PCR, yet TCRdb's version contains in-frame clones alone and is incomplete. The sample comprises 90,000 to 150,000 clones, 68% of which are singletons, and roughly a quarter rests with the top ten. Sequencing input: memory CD8+ T cells sorted from blood. These receptors came from a woman aged 25 to 45 in good health. Each CDR3 is given with its conserved first and last residue. Fields, in order: V gene, clone size, CDR3 length, J gene, CDR3 protein. Rows may omit the clone size; those that give it use once, few, many or a size class.

>TRBV19|-|15|TRBJ2-1
CASSPGTSGSNEQFF
>TRBV28|-|14|TRBJ2-7
CASSTLGLIYEQYF
>TRBV5-1|few|14|TRBJ2-2
CASNPGENTGELFF
>TRBV6-5|many|15|TRBJ2-1
CASSLGQPATDEQFF
>TRBV27|once|11|TRBJ2-7
CASSPGYEQYF
>TRBV27|-|15|TRBJ2-6
CASRRQSSGANVLTF
>TRBV25-1|-|13|TRBJ2-5
CASSDPEQETQYF
>TRBV5-4|-|15|TRBJ1-2
CASSLKMDLPYGYTF
>TRBV7-9|few|14|TRBJ2-5
CASSAVGSQETQYF
>TRBV6-1|few|17|TRBJ2-3
CASSEAVAGGPTDTQYF
>TRBV9|-|17|TRBJ2-7
CASSPRVLTSMGYEQYF
>TRBV19|many|15|TRBJ2-5
CASSPGLPGSETQYF
>TRBV7-9|-|14|TRBJ2-4
CASSLGQGADIQYF
>TRBV7-2|-|15|TRBJ1-5
CASSLPPWREGPQHF
>TRBV5-1|-|13|TRBJ2-7
CASSFGLYYEQYF
>TRBV25-1|-|12|TRBJ2-1
CASSAVHNEQFF
>TRBV27|-|14|TRBJ2-7
CASVSSGSFNEQYF
>TRBV28|-|14|TRBJ2-5
CASSLGLIEETQYF
>TRBV18|-|17|TRBJ1-4
CASSPGRVLSTNEKLFF
>TRBV23-1|-|18|TRBJ1-5
CASSLRTHWNDSNQPQHF
>TRBV7-9|many|15|TRBJ2-5
CASSFGGGPMETQYF
>TRBV12-5|-|19|TRBJ2-1
CASGLVVPRTGPSYNEQFF
>TRBV10-3|-|13|TRBJ2-7
CAISGKDYYEQYF